This T cell receptor (beta chain) stems from a study of T cells in Graves' hyperthyroidism and ophthalmopathy. Per the germline V gene, CDR1 is GTSNPN and CDR2 is SVGIG (reference sequence). V was clipped by 0 bases and J by 3 bases, with 14 bases between them. This CDR3 comprises 15 residues. The CDR3 regions of TCR beta were amplified from RNA transcripts. Carried out on the TCR CDR3, a first-round RT-PCR used the HTBI primer set. TCRdb re-derived calls from the multiplex PCR reads in MiXCR, one entry per CDR3 protein. This table has roughly 330,000 distinct CDR3 sequences, around 17% appearing once.

The sequencing input was blood. The TCR was taken from a man aged 25-45 years with Graves' hyperthyroidism. The chain has TRBV30 and TRBJ2-5; tentatively, D is TRBD2 (6 bases). CDR3 sequence (DNA): TGTGCCTGGAGTGTGACGGGAGAATACAAAGAGACCCAGTACTTC. Translation: CAWSVTGEYKETQYF.